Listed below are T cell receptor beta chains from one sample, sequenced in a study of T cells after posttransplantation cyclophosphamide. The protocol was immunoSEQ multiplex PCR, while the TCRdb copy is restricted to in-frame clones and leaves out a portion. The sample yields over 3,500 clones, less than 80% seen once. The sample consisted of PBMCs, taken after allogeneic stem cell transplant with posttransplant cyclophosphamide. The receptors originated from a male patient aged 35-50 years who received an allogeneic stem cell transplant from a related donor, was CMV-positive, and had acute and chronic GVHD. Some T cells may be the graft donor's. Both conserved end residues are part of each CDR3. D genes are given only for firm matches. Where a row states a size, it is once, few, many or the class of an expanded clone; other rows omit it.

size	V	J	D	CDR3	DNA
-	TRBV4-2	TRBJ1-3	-	CASSQATDSGNTIYF	TGTGCCAGCAGCCAAGCGACTGACTCTGGAAACACCATATATTTT
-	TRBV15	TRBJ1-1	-	CATERGGNRDPQAFF	TGTGCCACCGAACGGGGGGGTAACAGGGACCCTCAAGCTTTCTTT
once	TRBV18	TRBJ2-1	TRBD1	CASSPGQGDNEQFF	TGTGCCAGCTCACCGGGACAGGGGGACAATGAGCAGTTCTTC
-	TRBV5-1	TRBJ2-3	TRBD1	CVSQPGQVTDTQYF	TGCGTCAGCCAACCGGGACAGGTGACAGATACGCAGTATTTT
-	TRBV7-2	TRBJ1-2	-	CASSLVGQGSHTF	-
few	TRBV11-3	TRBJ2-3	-	CASGSGAGEGTDTQYF	TGTGCCAGCGGGTCAGGGGCGGGAGAAGGAACAGATACGCAGTATTTT
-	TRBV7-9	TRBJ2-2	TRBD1	CASSLAGTVPGELFF	TGTGCCAGCAGCTTAGCGGGGACAGTTCCCGGGGAGCTGTTTTTT
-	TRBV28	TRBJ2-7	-	CASSLYRDHEQYF	TGTGCCAGCAGTTTATACAGGGACCACGAGCAGTACTTC
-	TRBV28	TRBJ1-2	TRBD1	CASSPGTGGFYGYTF	TGTGCCAGCAGCCCTGGGACAGGGGGCTTCTATGGCTACACCTTC
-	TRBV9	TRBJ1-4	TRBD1	CASSAAGTGGEKLFF	TGTGCCAGCAGCGCAGCCGGGACAGGGGGTGAAAAACTGTTTTTT
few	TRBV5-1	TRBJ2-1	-	CASSPGWGRSMDNEQFF	TGCGCCAGCAGCCCCGGCTGGGGCAGGAGCATGGACAATGAGCAGTTCTTC
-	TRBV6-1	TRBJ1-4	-	CASSGGGDGKLFF	TGTGCCAGCAGTGGCGGGGGTGATGGAAAACTGTTTTTT
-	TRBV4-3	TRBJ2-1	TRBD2	CASSQQRGLLNEQFF	TGCGCCAGCAGCCAACAGCGGGGACTATTAAATGAGCAGTTCTTC
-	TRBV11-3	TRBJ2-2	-	CASSQERRNTGELFF	TGTGCCAGCAGCCAGGAGCGGCGGAACACCGGGGAGCTGTTTTTT
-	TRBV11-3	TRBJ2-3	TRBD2	CASSLDLTSGIYRADTQYF	TGTGCCAGCAGCTTAGATCTGACTAGCGGGATCTATCGGGCAGATACGCAGTATTTT
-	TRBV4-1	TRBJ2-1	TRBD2	CASSQGQGTRYNEQFF	TGCGCCAGCAGCCAGGGCCAAGGGACTAGATACAATGAGCAGTTCTTC